One T cell receptor (beta chain) is described in this entry. As yet, its antigen is unknown. The data belong to a study of cytomegalovirus exposure and HLA in healthy donors. Study findings and constraints: Most CMV-associated TCR beta chains were later found to appear HLA-restricted. Earlier analysis looked at TCR beta V segments, and most were productive about 87% or about 30% of the time. TCR beta sequences reportedly predicted most subjects' HLA-A and HLA-B alleles accurately.

This CDR3 region has 15 residues. The junction had 14 bases not matched to a gene; V was cut back by 2 bases and J by 12 bases. From germline, CDR1 is LNHNV and CDR2 YYDKDF (reference sequence). The PCR had 60 Vbeta and 13 Jbeta primers. The data were produced by immunoSEQ multiplex PCR, yet TCRdb's version contains in-frame clones alone and is incomplete. The sample yields around 70,000 clones, of which the top ten take up about 0.83%. This sequence was found in a boy aged 5 to 17 in good health and CMV-seronegative. This chain connects TRBV15 to TRBJ1-1; 8 bases match TRBD1. Sequenced sample: PBMCs. In nucleotides, the CDR3 is TGTGCCACCAGCAGACCTACGGGACAGGCTAAGAGGACTTTCTTT. Amino acid sequence: CATSRPTGQAKRTFF.